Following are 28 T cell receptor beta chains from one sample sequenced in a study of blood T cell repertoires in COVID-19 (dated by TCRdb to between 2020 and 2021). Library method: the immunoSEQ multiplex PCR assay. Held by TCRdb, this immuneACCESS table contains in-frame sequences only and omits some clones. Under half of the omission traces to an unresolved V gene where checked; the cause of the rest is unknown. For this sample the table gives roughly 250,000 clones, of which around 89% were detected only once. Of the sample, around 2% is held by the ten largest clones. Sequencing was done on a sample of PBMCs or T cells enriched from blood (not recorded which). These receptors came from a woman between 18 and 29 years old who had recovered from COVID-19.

This CDR3 is CASSQDILAGGNEQFF. DNA for the CDR3: TGCGCCAGCAGCCAAGATATCCTAGCGGGGGGGAATGAGCAGTTCTTC. J is TRBJ2-1 and V is TRBV4-1; 12 nucleotides agree with TRBD2. The germline CDR1 and CDR2 sequences are MGHRA and YSYEKL. The trim removed 0 bases at V and 7 bases at J, leaving 4 bases unmatched. The CDR3 is 16 amino acids.

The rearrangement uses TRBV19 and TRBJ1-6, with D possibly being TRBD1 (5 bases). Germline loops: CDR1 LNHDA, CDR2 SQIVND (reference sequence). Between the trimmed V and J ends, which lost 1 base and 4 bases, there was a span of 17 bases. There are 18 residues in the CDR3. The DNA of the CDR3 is TGTGCCAGTAGTATAGCTACACCCGGGACTGCTTATAATTCACCCCTCCACTTT. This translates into CASSIATPGTAYNSPLHF.

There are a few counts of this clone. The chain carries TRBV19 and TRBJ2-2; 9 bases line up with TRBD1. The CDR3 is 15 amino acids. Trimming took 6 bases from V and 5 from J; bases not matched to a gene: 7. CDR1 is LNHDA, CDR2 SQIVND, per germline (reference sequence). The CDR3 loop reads CASRLGTGITGELFF. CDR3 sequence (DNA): TGTGCCAGTAGACTAGGGACAGGGATTACCGGGGAGCTGTTTTTT.

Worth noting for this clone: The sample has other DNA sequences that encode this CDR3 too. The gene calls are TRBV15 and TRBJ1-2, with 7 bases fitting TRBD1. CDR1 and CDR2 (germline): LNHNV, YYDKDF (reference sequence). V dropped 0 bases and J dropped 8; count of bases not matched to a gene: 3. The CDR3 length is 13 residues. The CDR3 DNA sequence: TGTGCCACCAGCAGAGAACAGGGGTACGGCTACACCTTC. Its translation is CATSREQGYGYTF.

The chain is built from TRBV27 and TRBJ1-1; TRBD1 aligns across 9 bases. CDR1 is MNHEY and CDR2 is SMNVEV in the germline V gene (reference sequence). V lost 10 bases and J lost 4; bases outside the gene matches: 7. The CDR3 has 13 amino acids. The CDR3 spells CATGTGSVTEAFF. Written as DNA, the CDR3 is TGTGCCACCGGGACAGGGTCGGTCACTGAAGCTTTCTTT.

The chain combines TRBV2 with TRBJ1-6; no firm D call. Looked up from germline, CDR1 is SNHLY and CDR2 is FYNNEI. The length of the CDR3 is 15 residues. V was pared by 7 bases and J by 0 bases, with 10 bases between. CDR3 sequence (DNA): TGTGCCAGCATTGCGCGGAGCTCCTATAATTCACCCCTCCACTTT. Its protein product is CASIARSSYNSPLHF. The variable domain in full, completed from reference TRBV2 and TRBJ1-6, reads EPEVTQTPSHQVTQMGQEVILRCVPISNHLYFYWYRQILGQKVEFLVSFYNNEISEKSEIFDDQFSVERPDGSNFTLKIRSTKLEDSAMYFCASIARSSYNSPLHFGNGTRLTVT.

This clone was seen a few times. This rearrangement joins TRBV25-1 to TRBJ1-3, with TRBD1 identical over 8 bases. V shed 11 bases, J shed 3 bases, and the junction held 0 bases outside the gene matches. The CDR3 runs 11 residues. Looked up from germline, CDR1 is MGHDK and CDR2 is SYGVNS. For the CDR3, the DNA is TGTGCCGGACAGGGTGGAAACACCATATATTTT. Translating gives CAGQGGNTIYF.

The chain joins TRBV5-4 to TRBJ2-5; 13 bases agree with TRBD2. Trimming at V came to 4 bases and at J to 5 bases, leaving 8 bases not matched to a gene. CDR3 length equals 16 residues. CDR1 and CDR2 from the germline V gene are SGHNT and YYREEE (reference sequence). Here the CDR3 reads CASSTGTSGMGETQYF. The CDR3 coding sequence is TGTGCCAGCAGCACCGGGACTAGCGGGATGGGTGAGACCCAGTACTTC.

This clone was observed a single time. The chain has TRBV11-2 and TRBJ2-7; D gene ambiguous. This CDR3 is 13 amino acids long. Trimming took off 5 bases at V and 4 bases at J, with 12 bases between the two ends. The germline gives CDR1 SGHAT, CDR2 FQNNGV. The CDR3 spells CASSEVLTYEQYF. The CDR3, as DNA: TGTGCCAGCAGCGAGGTCCTTACTTACGAGCAGTACTTC.

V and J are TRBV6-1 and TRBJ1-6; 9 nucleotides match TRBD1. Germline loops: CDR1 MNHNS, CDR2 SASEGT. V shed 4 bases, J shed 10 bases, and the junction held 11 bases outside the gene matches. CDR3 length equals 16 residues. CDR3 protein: CASSVVPGQGRSPLHF. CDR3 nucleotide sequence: TGTGCCAGCAGTGTGGTCCCGGGACAGGGAAGATCACCCCTCCACTTT.

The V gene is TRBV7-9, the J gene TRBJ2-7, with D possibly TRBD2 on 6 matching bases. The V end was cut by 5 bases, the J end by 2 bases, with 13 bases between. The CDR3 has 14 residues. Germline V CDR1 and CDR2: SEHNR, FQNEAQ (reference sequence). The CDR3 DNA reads TGTGCCAGCAGCCGCTGGGACTCCCCCTACGAGCAGTACTTC. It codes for CASSRWDSPYEQYF.

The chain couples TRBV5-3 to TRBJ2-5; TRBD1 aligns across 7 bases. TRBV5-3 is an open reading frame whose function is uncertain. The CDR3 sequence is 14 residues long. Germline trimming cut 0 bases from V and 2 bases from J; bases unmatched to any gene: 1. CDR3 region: CARSLVGQQETQYF. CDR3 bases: TGTGCCAGAAGCTTGGTGGGACAGCAAGAGACCCAGTACTTC.

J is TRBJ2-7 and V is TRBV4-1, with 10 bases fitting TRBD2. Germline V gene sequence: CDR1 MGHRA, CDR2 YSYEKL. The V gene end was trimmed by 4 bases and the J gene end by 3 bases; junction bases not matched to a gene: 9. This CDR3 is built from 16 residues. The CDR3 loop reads CASSRLGTSEFYEQYF. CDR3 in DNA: TGCGCCAGCAGCCGCCTCGGGACTAGCGAGTTCTACGAGCAGTACTTC.

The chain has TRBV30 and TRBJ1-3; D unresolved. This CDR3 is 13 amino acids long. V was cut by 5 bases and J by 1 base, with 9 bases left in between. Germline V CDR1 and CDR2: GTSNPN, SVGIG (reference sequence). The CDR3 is CAWQASSGNTIYF. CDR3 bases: TGTGCCTGGCAGGCTTCGTCTGGAAACACCATATATTTT.

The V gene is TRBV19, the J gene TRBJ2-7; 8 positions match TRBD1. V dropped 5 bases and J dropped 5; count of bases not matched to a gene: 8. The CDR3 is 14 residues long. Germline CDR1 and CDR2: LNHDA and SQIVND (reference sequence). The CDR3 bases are TGTGCCAGTAGTCCCCCGGACAGGGTCGACGAGCAGTACTTC. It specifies CASSPPDRVDEQYF.

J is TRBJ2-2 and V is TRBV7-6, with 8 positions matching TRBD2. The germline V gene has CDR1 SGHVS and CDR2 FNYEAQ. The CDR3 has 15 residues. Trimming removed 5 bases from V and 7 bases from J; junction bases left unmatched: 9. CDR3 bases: TGTGCCAGCAGCCCAGACGGGGGGGCGGTCGGGGAGCTGTTTTTT. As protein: CASSPDGGAVGELFF.

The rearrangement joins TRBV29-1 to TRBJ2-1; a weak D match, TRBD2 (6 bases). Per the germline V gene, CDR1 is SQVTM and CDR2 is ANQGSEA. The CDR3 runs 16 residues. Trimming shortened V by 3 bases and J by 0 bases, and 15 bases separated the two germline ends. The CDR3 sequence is CSVELIRGSSYNEQFF. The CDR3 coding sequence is TGCAGCGTTGAGCTCATTCGGGGGAGCTCCTACAATGAGCAGTTCTTC.

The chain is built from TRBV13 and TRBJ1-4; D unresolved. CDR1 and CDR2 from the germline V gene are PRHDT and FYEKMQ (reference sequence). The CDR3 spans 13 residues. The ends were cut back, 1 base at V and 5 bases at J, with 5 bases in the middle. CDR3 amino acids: CASSLAQNEKLFF. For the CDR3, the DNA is TGTGCCAGCAGCTTAGCACAAAATGAAAAACTGTTTTTT.

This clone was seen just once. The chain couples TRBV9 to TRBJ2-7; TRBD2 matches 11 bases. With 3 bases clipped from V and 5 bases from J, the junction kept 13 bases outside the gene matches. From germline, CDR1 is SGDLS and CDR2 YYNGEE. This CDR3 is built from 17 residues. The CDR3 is CASSAAQDLGLADEQYF. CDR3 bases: TGTGCCAGCAGCGCCGCCCAGGACCTGGGACTAGCGGACGAGCAGTACTTC.

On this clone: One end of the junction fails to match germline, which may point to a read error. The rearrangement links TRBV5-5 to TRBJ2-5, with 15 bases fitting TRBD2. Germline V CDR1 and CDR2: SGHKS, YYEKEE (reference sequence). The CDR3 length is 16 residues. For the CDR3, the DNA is TGTGCCAGCAGTTACGGACTAGCGGGGGGGCATTTGTCCGTCGACTTC. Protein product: CASSYGLAGGHLSVDF. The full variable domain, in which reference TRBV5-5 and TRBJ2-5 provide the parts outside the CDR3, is DAGVTQSPTHLIKTRGQQVTLRCSPISGHKSVSWYQQVLGQGPQFIFQYYEKEERGRGNFPDRFSARQFPNYSSELNVNALLLGDSALYLCASSYGLAGGHLSVDFGPGTRLLVL.

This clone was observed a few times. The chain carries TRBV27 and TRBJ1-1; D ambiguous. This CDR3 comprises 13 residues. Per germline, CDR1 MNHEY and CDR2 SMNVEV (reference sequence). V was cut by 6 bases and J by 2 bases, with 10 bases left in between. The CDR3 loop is CASSSRLNTEAFF. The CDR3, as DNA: TGTGCCAGCAGCTCCAGGCTTAACACTGAAGCTTTCTTT.

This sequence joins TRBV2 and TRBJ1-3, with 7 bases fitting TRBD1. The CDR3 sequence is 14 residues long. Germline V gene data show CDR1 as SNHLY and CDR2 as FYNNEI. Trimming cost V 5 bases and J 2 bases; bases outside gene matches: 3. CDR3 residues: CASSLGTAGNTIYF. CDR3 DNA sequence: TGTGCCAGCAGTCTCGGGACAGCTGGAAACACCATATATTTT.

The CDR3 protein is CASSVVRSLPEQYF. DNA of the CDR3: TGTGCCAGCAGCGTAGTGCGGTCGCTCCCAGAGCAGTACTTC. This sequence joins TRBV9 and TRBJ2-7, with D unclear. The germline V gene has CDR1 SGDLS and CDR2 YYNGEE. Between the trimmed V and J ends, which lost 0 bases and 7 bases, there was a span of 14 bases. CDR3 length equals 14 residues.

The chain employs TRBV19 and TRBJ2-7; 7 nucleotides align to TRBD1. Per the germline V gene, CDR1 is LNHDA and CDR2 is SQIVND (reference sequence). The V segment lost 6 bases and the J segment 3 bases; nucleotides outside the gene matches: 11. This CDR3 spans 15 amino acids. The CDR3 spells CASSPPRTGYYEQYF. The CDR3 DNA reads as TGTGCCAGTAGCCCCCCGCGGACAGGATACTACGAGCAGTACTTC.

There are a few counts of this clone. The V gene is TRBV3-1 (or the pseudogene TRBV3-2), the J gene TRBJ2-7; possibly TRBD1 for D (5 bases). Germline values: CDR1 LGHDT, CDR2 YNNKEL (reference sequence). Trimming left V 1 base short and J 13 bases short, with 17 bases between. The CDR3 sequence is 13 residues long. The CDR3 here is CASSQGSPRVKYF. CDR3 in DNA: TGTGCCAGCAGCCAAGGGTCCCCCAGGGTAAAATACTTC.

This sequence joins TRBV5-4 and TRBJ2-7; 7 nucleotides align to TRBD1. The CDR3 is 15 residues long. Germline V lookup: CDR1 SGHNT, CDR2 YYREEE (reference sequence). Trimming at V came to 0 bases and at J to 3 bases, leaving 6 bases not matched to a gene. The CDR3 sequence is CASSLAGAGGYEQYF. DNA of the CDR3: TGTGCCAGCAGCTTGGCCGGGGCAGGGGGCTACGAGCAGTACTTC.

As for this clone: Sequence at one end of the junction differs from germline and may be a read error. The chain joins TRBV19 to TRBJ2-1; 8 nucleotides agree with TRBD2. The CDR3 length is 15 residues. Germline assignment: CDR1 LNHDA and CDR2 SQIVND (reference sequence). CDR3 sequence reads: CASSIDGGAYYEQFF. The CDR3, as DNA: TGTGCCAGTAGTATAGACGGGGGGGCCTACTATGAGCAGTTCTTC.

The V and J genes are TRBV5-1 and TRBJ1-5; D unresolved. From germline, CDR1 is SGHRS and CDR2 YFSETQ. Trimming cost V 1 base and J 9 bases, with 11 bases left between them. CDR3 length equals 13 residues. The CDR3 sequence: CASSLMGSGPQHF. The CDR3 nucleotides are TGCGCCAGCAGCTTGATGGGCTCAGGGCCCCAGCATTTT.